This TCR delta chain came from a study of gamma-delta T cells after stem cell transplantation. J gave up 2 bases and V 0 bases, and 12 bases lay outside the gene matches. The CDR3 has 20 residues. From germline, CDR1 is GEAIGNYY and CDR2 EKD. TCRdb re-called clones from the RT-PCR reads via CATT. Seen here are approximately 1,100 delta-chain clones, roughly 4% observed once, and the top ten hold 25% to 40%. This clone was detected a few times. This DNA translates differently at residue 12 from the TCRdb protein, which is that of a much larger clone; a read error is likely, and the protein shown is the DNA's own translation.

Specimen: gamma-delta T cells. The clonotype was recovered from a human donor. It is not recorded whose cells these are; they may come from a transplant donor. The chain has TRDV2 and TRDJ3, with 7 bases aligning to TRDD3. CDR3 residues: CACDTAAGGPPPWDTRQMFF. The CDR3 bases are TGTGCCTGTGACACCGCGGCTGGGGGCCCACCTCCCTGGGACACCCGACAGATGTTTTTC.